The clone carrying this TCR beta chain was counted ten times or more. Original methodology: Estimation of nucleated cell counts was performed using reference gene primer amplification. Only in-frame clones appear in the TCRdb table, and some are missing; sequencing was by immunoSEQ multiplex PCR. That table is the source of V, J and clone size, and D and trimming were worked out from the DNA. The sample contains roughly 330,000 clones, 80% to 90% of which appear only once. Looked up from germline, CDR1 is SGHTA and CDR2 is FQGNSA. With V trimmed by 2 bases and J by 4 bases, 7 bases remained unmatched. The CDR3 sequence is 16 residues long. Which cohort a participant joined came from the clinical history participants gave. In Cohort 3, a recovered donor had either two negative PCRs, clearance, or symptom resolution. This sample was included in a study of blood T cell repertoires in COVID-19. Study as a whole: The United States, Italy and Spain supplied acute and convalescent COVID-19 samples.

The sequencing sample was made of PBMCs or T cells enriched from blood (not recorded which). The V and J genes are TRBV7-2 and TRBJ2-2, with TRBD2 matching 7 bases. The origin of this receptor is a young man who had recovered from COVID-19. The CDR3 loop reads CASSLRFGGSTGELFF. DNA of the CDR3: TGTGCCAGCAGCTTAAGGTTCGGGGGGTCCACCGGGGAGCTGTTTTTT.